These 8 T cell receptor beta chains share one sample of origin, sequenced in a study of cytomegalovirus exposure and HLA in healthy donors. Researchers ran the PCR with 60 Vbeta and 13 Jbeta primers. Profiled with immunoSEQ multiplex PCR; TCRdb holds only in-frame clones, not every one. The data hold around 180,000 clones, with roughly 85% observed a single time. The sample consisted of PBMCs. The receptors derive from a boy aged 2-9 years in good health and CMV-seronegative.

Here the CDR3 reads CASSSSAWEQYV. In DNA, the CDR3 is TGTGCCAGCAGCTCCTCGGCGTGGGAGCAGTACGTC. The V and J genes are TRBV7-9 and TRBJ2-7; D gene ambiguous. The V gene's germline CDR1 is SEHNR and CDR2 FQNEAQ (reference sequence). The CDR3 sequence is 12 residues long. The V end lost 4 bases, the J end lost 7 bases, and 11 bases lay between the germline ends.

The V gene is TRBV4-2, the J gene TRBJ1-2; D might be TRBD1 (6 bases). Germline V gives CDR1 LGHNA, CDR2 YNFKEQ. The CDR3 loop spans 14 amino acids. Trimming pared 3 bases from V and 8 bases from J, leaving 16 bases between. The CDR3 DNA follows: TGTGCCAGCAGCCAGATGGGGGCCCCTGGCGGCTACACCTTC. This codes for CASSQMGAPGGYTF.

The chain has TRBV5-1 and TRBJ2-2; 14 bases agree with TRBD2. Germline CDR1 is SGHRS and CDR2 is YFSETQ. V shed 6 bases, J shed 5 bases, and the junction held 12 bases outside the gene matches. This CDR3 has 18 residues. Here the CDR3 DNA reads TGCGCCAGCACCCTGGGACTAGCGGGGGACCGGCGGACCGGGGAGCTGTTTTTT. This encodes CASTLGLAGDRRTGELFF.

The chain carries TRBV11-2 and TRBJ1-4, with 7 bases lining up with TRBD1. The CDR3 spans 15 residues. The germline V gene has CDR1 SGHAT and CDR2 FQNNGV. J lost 4 bases, V lost 5 bases, and 7 bases had no gene match. The chain's CDR3 is CASSLWTGNNEKLFF. In DNA, the CDR3 is TGTGCCAGCAGCCTCTGGACAGGCAATAATGAAAAACTGTTTTTT.

The genes are TRBV30 and TRBJ2-7, with 11 bases identical to TRBD1. Germline assignment: CDR1 GTSNPN and CDR2 SVGIG (reference sequence). With V trimmed by 5 bases and J by 5 bases, 5 bases remained unmatched. The CDR3 covers 13 residues. As DNA, the CDR3 is TGTGCCTGGGGACAGGGGGCTTCGGACGAGCAGTACGTC. Its translation is CAWGQGASDEQYV.

This chain uses TRBV18 with TRBJ1-2; D possibly corresponds to TRBD1 (5 bases). V was pared by 6 bases and J by 4 bases, with 15 bases between. The CDR3 extends over 14 amino acids. Germline-derived CDR1 and CDR2 are KGHSH and LQKENI. The CDR3 coding sequence is TGTGCCAGCTCGGGAGGAGGGACTGGCTATGGCTACACCTTC. Translated: CASSGGGTGYGYTF.

With regard to this clone: One junction end does not reproduce the germline sequence, and a read error may be involved. The V call is TRBV7-9, the J call TRBJ1-4; D is perhaps TRBD1 (5 bases). Germline V gene data show CDR1 as SEHNR and CDR2 as FQNEAQ (reference sequence). The CDR3 contains 11 residues. The CDR3 DNA reads as TGTTCCAGCAGCTTGGAGGGACGACTGTTTTTT. The encoded protein is CSSSLEGRLFF. The full variable domain, completed using reference TRBV7-9 and TRBJ1-4, is DTGVSQNPRHKITKRGQNVTFRCDPISEHNRLYWYRQTLGQGPEFLTYFQNEAQLEKSRLLSDRFSAERPKGSFSTLEIQRTEQGDSAMYLCSSSLEGRLFFGSGTQLSVL.

The chain employs TRBV9 and TRBJ1-2; TRBD1 matches 7 bases. The CDR3 loop spans 14 amino acids. The V and J ends lost 4 bases and 3 bases, in that order; junction bases with no gene match: 6. The germline V gene has CDR1 SGDLS and CDR2 YYNGEE. Here the CDR3 reads CASSPRGQYYGYTF. In DNA form, the CDR3 reads TGTGCCAGCAGCCCCCGGGGACAGTACTATGGCTACACCTTC.